This T cell receptor beta chain was observed in a study of Tregs in tolerant kidney transplant recipients. The protocol was immunoSEQ multiplex PCR, while the TCRdb copy is restricted to in-frame clones and leaves out a portion. The sample has about 240,000 clones; approximately 83% are singletons. V was trimmed by 7 bases and J by 0 bases, leaving 12 bases between them. CDR1 MNHEY and CDR2 SMNVEV come from the germline V gene (reference sequence). The length of the CDR3 is 14 residues. The material sequenced was CD4+ T cells from blood. J is TRBJ1-1 and V is TRBV27, with D perhaps matching TRBD1 (5 bases). The TCR originated in a human donor in good health. Here the CDR3 DNA reads TGTGCCAGCATGAGGGGCGGTCTGAACACTGAAGCTTTCTTT. Its translation is CASMRGGLNTEAFF.